This T cell receptor beta chain appears in the sequencing data of a study of CD8+CD57+ T cells in acquired aplastic anemia. Looking at the study overall: The average for DNA from sorted CD4+ and CD8+ cells was 3 to 3.5 ug.

Broader study findings: Found in both controls and patients were about 30 CD8+ CDR3 sequences.

Patients chosen for sequencing had CD8+CD57+ cells that had expanded, as shown by flow cytometry. The CDR3 totals 11 residues. Germline loops: CDR1 ENHRY, CDR2 SYGVKD. J was trimmed by 10 bases and V by 11 bases; bases with no gene match: 9. A note on this clonotype: What it binds is not known.

CDR3 and TCR beta VDJ profiling relied on a genomic DNA template. Each CDR3 protein gets one entry after TCRdb re-called the reads with MiXCR. The sample has 300,000 or so distinct CDR3 sequences; approximately 60% are singletons. J is TRBJ1-1 and V is TRBV10-3, with TRBD1 matching over 8 bases. Sequenced sample: sorted CD4+, CD8+, or CD8+CD57+ T cells (not recorded which) from PBMCs. The receptor's source is a human donor with aplastic anemia. The CDR3 protein is CAGQTGAAAFF. In DNA, the CDR3 is TGTGCCGGGCAGACAGGGGCGGCAGCTTTCTTT.